This T cell receptor beta chain stems from a study of blood T cell repertoires in COVID-19. The wider study: Samples taken during acute and convalescent COVID-19 were collected in the United States, Italy and Spain. The analysed material was cDNA or gDNA that came from T cells, B-cell-depleted T cells, or PBMCs.

As originally analysed: For nucleated cells, counts were estimated from reference gene primer amplification. Clones were sequenced by immunoSEQ multiplex PCR, and TCRdb holds only the in-frame ones, with some missing. The V and J calls and clone size are taken from that table; D and trimming were inferred from the DNA. The sample includes some 16,000 clones, about 81% of them seen just once. Sequenced: peripheral blood. The TCR sequence derives from an elderly man with active or convalescent COVID-19.

The CDR3 region is CASSRDSVIAGNTIYF. The CDR3 DNA reads as TGTGCCAGCAGCCGAGACTCAGTAATCGCTGGAAACACCATATATTTT. The chain recombines TRBV5-4 with TRBJ1-3; D remains ambiguous. Germline values: CDR1 SGHNT, CDR2 YYREEE (reference sequence). V shed 4 bases and J shed 2 bases, with 16 bases lying between them. The CDR3 length is 16 residues. Filled out from reference TRBV5-4 and TRBJ1-3, the complete variable domain reads ETGVTQSPTHLIKTRGQQVTLRCSSQSGHNTVSWYQQALGQGPQFIFQYYREEENGRGNFPPRFSGLQFPNYSSELNVNALELDDSALYLCASSRDSVIAGNTIYFGEGSWLTVV.